The table lists the clone carrying this T cell receptor beta chain with a few counts. Its specificity is not known. The data stem from a study of identical twins. The germline V gene has CDR1 SGHTA and CDR2 FQGNSA. The CDR3 length is 16 residues. V lost 0 bases and J lost 0, with 11 bases in between. TCRdb fed the 5' RACE reads into MiXCR, producing one record per CDR3 protein. Of 120,000 to 150,000 distinct CDR3 sequences in the sample, 3.5% were seen once. Study-wide results and limits: Weaker excess sharing between twins was seen in beta out-of-frame sequences.

What was sequenced was memory T cells sorted from blood. This receptor was identified in a man aged 18-30 years in good health. The chain links TRBV7-2 to TRBJ1-2; TRBD1 is a possible D gene (6 bases). The CDR3: CASSLARQVPNYGYTF. The DNA for the CDR3 is TGTGCCAGCAGCTTAGCGCGACAGGTCCCTAACTATGGCTACACCTTC.